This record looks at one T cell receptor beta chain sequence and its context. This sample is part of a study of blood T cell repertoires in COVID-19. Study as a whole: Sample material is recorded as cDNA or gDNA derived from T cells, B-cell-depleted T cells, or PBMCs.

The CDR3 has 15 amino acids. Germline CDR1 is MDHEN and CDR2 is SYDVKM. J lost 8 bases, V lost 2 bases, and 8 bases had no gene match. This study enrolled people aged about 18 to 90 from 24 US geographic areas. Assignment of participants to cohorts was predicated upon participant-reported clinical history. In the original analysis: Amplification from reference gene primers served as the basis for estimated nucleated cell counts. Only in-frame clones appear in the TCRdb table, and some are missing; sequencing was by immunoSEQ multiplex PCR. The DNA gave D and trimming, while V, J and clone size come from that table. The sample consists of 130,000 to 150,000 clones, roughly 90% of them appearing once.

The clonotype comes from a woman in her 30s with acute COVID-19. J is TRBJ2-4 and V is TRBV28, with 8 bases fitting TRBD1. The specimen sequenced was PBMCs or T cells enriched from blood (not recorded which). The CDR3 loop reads CASSLGSGGLDIQYF. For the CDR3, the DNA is TGTGCCAGCAGTTTAGGGTCAGGGGGCTTGGACATTCAGTACTTC.